The 29 T cell receptor beta chains below come from one sample, sequenced in a study of T cells in Graves' hyperthyroidism and ophthalmopathy (dated by TCRdb to between 2018 and 2020). Library method: multiplex PCR. Sequenced on an Illumina HiSeq 2000. TCR beta CDR3 regions were amplified from RNA transcripts. A first-round RT-PCR of the TCR CDR3 used the HTBI primer set with the Qiagen OneStep RT-PCR kit. The public reads were reanalyzed by TCRdb: fastp trimming at Q25, MiXCR alignment, in-frame beta chains only. Rows are unified per CDR3 protein, each entry keeping the most common DNA and genes. Recorded for this sample are a few hundred thousand distinct CDR3 sequences; around 19% of them occurred a single time. The ten largest clones capture about 45% of the sample. The specimen sequenced was blood. Receptors were obtained from a man aged 40-55 years with Graves' hyperthyroidism.

The chain employs TRBV27 and TRBJ1-2; TRBD1 matches at 7 bases. The germline gives CDR1 MNHEY, CDR2 SMNVEV (reference sequence). J lost 4 bases, V lost 6 bases, and 5 bases had no gene match. This CDR3 is built from 13 residues. CDR3: CASRHRGSYGYTF. CDR3 sequence (DNA): TGTGCCAGCAGACACAGGGGTTCCTATGGCTACACCTTC.

The chain carries TRBV12-3 or TRBV12-4 and TRBJ2-1; TRBD2 matches at 11 bases. Unmatched junction bases numbered 3, after V lost 3 bases and J lost 5 bases. This CDR3 comprises 15 residues. CDR3 DNA: TGTGCCAGCAGTTTGTATAGCGGGAGGGACAATGAGCAGTTCTTC. This codes for CASSLYSGRDNEQFF.

This clonotype was recorded at least ten times. The rearrangement uses TRBV18 and TRBJ2-1, with a weak D call TRBD2 (7 bases). This CDR3 has 13 residues. The germline CDR1 and CDR2 sequences are KGHSH and LQKENI. The V end was cut by 6 bases, the J end by 6 bases, with 12 bases between. For the CDR3, the DNA is TGTGCCAGCTCTATAAGGGGGGGCAATGAGCAGTTCTTC. Its translation: CASSIRGGNEQFF.

Concerning this clonotype itself: A much larger clonotype is one base distant, so this may be a read error. As DNA, the CDR3 is TGCAGTGCTGGGGACAGGGGGAACACTGAAGCTTTCTTT. It codes for CSAGDRGNTEAFF. This chain connects TRBV20-1 to TRBJ1-1, with 10 nucleotides matching TRBD1. The germline CDR1 and CDR2 sequences are DFQATT and SNEGSKA (reference sequence). The CDR3 is made up of 13 amino acids. V lost 5 bases, J lost 1 base, and 1 base stayed unmatched.

In this sample, this clonotype turned up many times. This rearrangement joins TRBV2 to TRBJ2-2, with D tentatively TRBD2 (6 bases). Germline V gene data show CDR1 as SNHLY and CDR2 as FYNNEI. The CDR3 spans 15 residues. The V end was cut by 6 bases, the J end by 4 bases, with 15 bases between. CDR3 bases: TGTGCCAGCAGGGCGGGGAGAGGAGCCACCGGGGAGCTGTTTTTT. It codes for CASRAGRGATGELFF.

This chain uses TRBV2 with TRBJ1-2; possible D gene TRBD1, 5 bases. Germline V CDR1 and CDR2: SNHLY, FYNNEI. Trimming removed 0 bases at V and 6 bases at J, with 11 bases between. The CDR3 consists of 14 residues. DNA of the CDR3: TGTGCCAGCAGTGAAGCGGAAGGGGTCGATGGCTACACCTTC. Translation gives CASSEAEGVDGYTF.

Details on this clonotype: A clone one base away is much larger, so this may be a read error. V and J are TRBV6-2 or TRBV6-3 and TRBJ1-1; D is perhaps TRBD1 (6 bases). The V gene's germline CDR1 is MNHEY and CDR2 SVGEGT. This CDR3 has 14 amino acids. Trimming pared 4 bases from V and 2 bases from J, leaving 11 bases between. Here the CDR3 DNA reads TGTGCCAGCAGTTCCCAACAGGGAAACACTGAAGCTTTCTTT. This gives the protein CASSSQQGNTEAFF.

This clonotype came up many times. The chain recombines TRBV20-1 with TRBJ1-5; D unclear. Germline V gene data show CDR1 as DFQATT and CDR2 as SNEGSKA (reference sequence). Trimming pared 0 bases from V and 6 bases from J, leaving 9 bases between. CDR3 length: 13 amino acids. CDR3 region: CSARDDPSQPQHF. DNA for the CDR3: TGCAGTGCTAGAGACGACCCCAGTCAGCCCCAGCATTTT.

V usage is TRBV7-2 and J usage is TRBJ2-7; D gene unclear. Per the germline V gene, CDR1 is SGHTA and CDR2 is FQGNSA. The CDR3 is 14 amino acids. The germline V and J ends were trimmed by 1 base and 6 bases, with 13 bases remaining between them. The CDR3 is CASSLVPYPSEQYF. DNA of the CDR3: TGTGCCAGCAGCTTAGTCCCCTACCCCAGCGAGCAGTACTTC. The full variable domain, rest sourced from reference TRBV7-2 and TRBJ2-7, is GAGVSQSPSNKVTEKGKDVELRCDPISGHTALYWYRQSLGQGLEFLIYFQGNSAPDKSGLPSDRFSAERTGGSVSTLTIQRTQQEDSAVYLCASSLVPYPSEQYFGPGTRLTVT.

The rearrangement links TRBV11-3 to TRBJ2-7, with D maybe TRBD2 (5 bases). Per the germline V gene, CDR1 is SGHNT and CDR2 is YENEEA. The CDR3 contains 13 residues. Trimming removed 5 bases at V and 3 bases at J, with 11 bases between. For the CDR3, the DNA is TGTGCCAGCAGCGGGGATGAGGGCTACGAGCAGTACTTC. Its protein is CASSGDEGYEQYF.

This clonotype was detected many times. The chain joins TRBV18 to TRBJ2-1; 8 nucleotides align to TRBD2. The J segment lost 7 bases and the V segment lost 4 bases, leaving 6 bases of the junction unmatched. Germline V lookup: CDR1 KGHSH, CDR2 LQKENI. The CDR3 is 14 amino acids. The CDR3 DNA is TGTGCCAGCTCACGAAAGACTAGCGTTAATGAGCAGTTCTTC. This sequence encodes CASSRKTSVNEQFF.

This clonotype came up many times. The V and J genes are TRBV7-2 and TRBJ2-3, with D possibly called TRBD1 or TRBD2 (5 bases each). Looked up from germline, CDR1 is SGHTA and CDR2 is FQGNSA. V was trimmed by 6 bases and J by 6 bases, leaving 13 bases between them. This CDR3 region has 13 residues. The CDR3 here is CASSPGPLDTQYF. Written as DNA, the CDR3 is TGTGCCAGCAGTCCGGGACCTCTGGATACGCAGTATTTT.

This clonotype was recorded at least ten times. The chain couples TRBV12-3 or TRBV12-4 to TRBJ2-3; 11 bases map to TRBD2. The V segment lost 5 bases and the J segment 7 bases; nucleotides outside the gene matches: 8. This CDR3 comprises 15 residues. The CDR3 is CASSLLAGGPYTQYF. In DNA form, the CDR3 reads TGTGCCAGCAGTCTCTTAGCGGGGGGGCCTTATACGCAGTATTTT.

The chain joins TRBV29-1 to TRBJ2-7, with a tentative D call TRBD2 (6 bases). CDR3 length equals 12 residues. The V end lost 2 bases, the J end lost 7 bases, and 12 bases lay between the germline ends. Germline CDR1 reads SQVTM; CDR2 reads ANQGSEA. The CDR3 coding sequence is TGCAGCGTTGAAATACTAGCTGGGGAGCAGTACTTC. This encodes CSVEILAGEQYF.

This clonotype was found a few times. The gene calls are TRBV19 and TRBJ2-3; perhaps TRBD2 as D (7 bases). Germline lookup yields CDR1 LNHDA and CDR2 SQIVND (reference sequence). V lost 4 bases and J lost 0, with 11 bases in between. This CDR3 has 15 amino acids. CDR3 DNA: TGTGCCAGTAGTAAGGGGGGGACTAGCACAGATACGCAGTATTTT. As protein: CASSKGGTSTDTQYF.

This clonotype came up many times. The chain recombines TRBV27 with TRBJ2-5, with 9 bases aligning to TRBD1. CDR3 size: 16 residues. The junction had 9 bases not matched to a gene; V was cut back by 3 bases and J by 4 bases. CDR1 and CDR2 from the germline V gene are MNHEY and SMNVEV (reference sequence). The CDR3 sequence: CASSFQQGAGVETQYF. The CDR3 coding sequence is TGTGCCAGCAGTTTCCAACAGGGGGCTGGGGTAGAGACCCAGTACTTC.

This clonotype occurred a few times. This may stem from a read error, because a much larger clone lies one nucleotide away. J is TRBJ2-1 and V is TRBV7-2; D unclear. There are 13 residues in the CDR3. The germline V and J ends were trimmed by 5 bases and 10 bases, with 15 bases remaining between them. Germline-derived CDR1 and CDR2 are SGHTA and FQGNSA. The CDR3 here is CASSLSLAKEQFF. CDR3 in DNA: TGTGCCAGCAGCCTTTCCCTCGCGAAGGAGCAGTTCTTC.

This clonotype was counted at least ten times. The rearrangement joins TRBV7-2 to TRBJ1-6, with no clear D. CDR1 is SGHTA and CDR2 is FQGNSA in the germline V gene. CDR3 length: 13 residues. V was pared by 5 bases and J by 13 bases, with 15 bases between. The CDR3 loop is CASSKSPGLPLHF. CDR3 coding DNA: TGTGCCAGCAGCAAAAGCCCGGGTCTGCCCCTCCACTTT. Full variable domain (remainder filled in from reference TRBV7-2 and TRBJ1-6): GAGVSQSPSNKVTEKGKDVELRCDPISGHTALYWYRQSLGQGLEFLIYFQGNSAPDKSGLPSDRFSAERTGGSVSTLTIQRTQQEDSAVYLCASSKSPGLPLHFGNGTRLTVT.

This clonotype was seen at least ten times. The chain uses TRBV7-2 and TRBJ1-3; D gene unclear. The CDR3 loop spans 17 amino acids. V lost 5 bases, J lost 4 bases, and 21 bases lay in between. Germline loops: CDR1 SGHTA, CDR2 FQGNSA. In DNA, the CDR3 is TGTGCCAGCAGCAGAGCCCCGACTCAAAGGTGGGGAAACACCATATATTTT. Amino acid sequence: CASSRAPTQRWGNTIYF.

This clonotype has more than one count but fewer than ten. The chain has TRBV30 and TRBJ1-5, with 7 bases identical to TRBD1. CDR3 size: 13 residues. CDR1 is GTSNPN, CDR2 SVGIG, per germline (reference sequence). Trimming removed 1 base from V and 7 bases from J; junction bases left unmatched: 4. The CDR3 region has the DNA TGTGCCTGGAGTGCTCGGACAGGACAGCCCCAGCATTTT. Protein sequence: CAWSARTGQPQHF.

In the case of this clonotype: This may be a read error: a much more frequent sequence differs by one nucleotide. The V gene is TRBV5-1, the J gene TRBJ2-7; 8 bases map to TRBD1. Germline CDR1 and CDR2: SGHRS and YFSETQ. This CDR3 is built from 15 residues. CDR3: CASGSPRDRTYEQYF. CDR3 sequence (DNA): TGTGCCAGCGGCTCTCCCCGGGACAGGACATACGAGCAGTACTTC. The full variable domain, with the rest looked up from reference TRBV5-1 and TRBJ2-7, is KAGVTQTPRYLIKTRGQQVTLSCSPISGHRSVSWYQQTPGQGLQFLFEYFSETQRNKGNFPGRFSGRQFSNSRSEMNVSTLELGDSALYLCASGSPRDRTYEQYFGPGTRLTVT.

This clonotype was observed a handful of times. The chain joins TRBV19 to TRBJ2-7; D possibly corresponds to TRBD1 (6 bases). CDR1 is LNHDA and CDR2 is SQIVND in the germline V gene (reference sequence). This CDR3 is built from 14 residues. Trimming left V 2 bases short and J 5 bases short, with 13 bases between. DNA for the CDR3: TGTGCCAGTAGTATACAAACAGGGACGGACGAGCAGTACTTC. Amino acid sequence: CASSIQTGTDEQYF.

This clonotype was counted at least ten times. At one end the junction does not follow the germline gene, possibly because of a read error. The chain carries TRBV28 and TRBJ2-1, with 8 bases identical to TRBD2. CDR1 MDHEN and CDR2 SYDVKM come from the germline V gene. CDR3 length: 17 residues. The CDR3 DNA sequence: TGTGCCAGCAGTTTACCACAAGCGGGGGTTCCCTACAATGAGCAGCTCTTC. Protein: CASSLPQAGVPYNEQLF.

There are many counts of this clonotype. The gene calls are TRBV30 and TRBJ1-2; TRBD1 matches 10 bases. Trimming cost V 3 bases and J 2 bases; bases outside gene matches: 0. The CDR3 loop spans 13 amino acids. Germline values: CDR1 GTSNPN, CDR2 SVGIG (reference sequence). Written as DNA, the CDR3 is TGTGCCTGGAGGGACAGGGGGAACTATGGCTACACCTTC. It is translated as CAWRDRGNYGYTF.

This clonotype was recorded at least ten times. The chain joins TRBV11-2 to TRBJ2-3, with D possibly matching TRBD2 (6 bases). The germline V gene has CDR1 SGHAT and CDR2 FQNNGV. The CDR3 covers 14 residues. V gave up 3 bases and J gave up 4 bases, with 11 bases separating them. DNA for the CDR3: TGTGCCAGCAGCTTTGCGGGGACCTCAGATACGCAGTATTTT. It translates to CASSFAGTSDTQYF.

This clonotype has a handful of counts. A much larger clone lies one base from this, so it may be a read error. The rearrangement uses TRBV2 and TRBJ1-1, with TRBD1 as a possible D gene (6 bases). V lost 10 bases to trimming and J lost 4 bases, with 16 bases between them. Germline lookup yields CDR1 SNHLY and CDR2 FYNNEI. This CDR3 spans 13 amino acids. CDR3 sequence reads: CATQGFMSTEAFF. Here the CDR3 DNA reads TGTGCCACACAGGGCTTCATGAGCACTGAAGCTTTCTTT.

The rearrangement uses TRBV3-1 and TRBJ2-5, with TRBD1 matching 8 bases. The germline V gene encodes CDR1 LGHDT and CDR2 YNNKEL (reference sequence). The CDR3 has 16 residues. Unmatched junction bases numbered 11, after V lost 4 bases and J lost 4 bases. The CDR3 nucleotides read TGTGCCAGCAGCCGAGGAATGGACAGGGTGATAGAGACCCAGTACTTC. It translates to CASSRGMDRVIETQYF.

This clonotype was picked up many times. The rearrangement uses TRBV20-1 and TRBJ2-7, with D possibly being TRBD2 (6 bases). Per the germline V gene, CDR1 is DFQATT and CDR2 is SNEGSKA (reference sequence). V was clipped by 5 bases and J by 9 bases, with 20 bases between them. The CDR3 extends over 13 amino acids. The CDR3 DNA sequence: TGCAGTGCTCATGGGACTCCTACTGGGGTGCAGTACTTC. Residues: CSAHGTPTGVQYF.

This clonotype has ten or more counts. The chain carries TRBV2 and TRBJ1-5; a weak D match, TRBD1 (5 bases). V was trimmed by 8 bases and J by 5 bases, leaving 13 bases between them. The CDR3 spans 13 residues. Germline lookup yields CDR1 SNHLY and CDR2 FYNNEI. CDR3 sequence reads: CASLRDVYQPQHF. The CDR3 DNA is TGTGCCAGCCTCCGGGACGTTTATCAGCCCCAGCATTTT.